This T cell receptor (beta chain) originates from a study of identifying expanded T cells in peripheral blood. During the collection period, no donor immune events like infections were recorded. Profiled with immunoSEQ multiplex PCR; TCRdb holds only in-frame clones, not every one. The data contain about 100,000 clones, approximately 90% of them singletons. CDR3 length: 13 amino acids. V was trimmed by 5 bases and J by 3 bases, leaving 10 bases between them. Germline V gives CDR1 SGHNT, CDR2 YENEEA. Material: blood. This clonotype originated in a person between 18 and 75 years old in good health. The genes are TRBV11-3 and TRBJ1-1; D gene uncertain. The CDR3 nucleotides are TGTGCCAGCAGCCTCCGGCGGGACACTGAAGCTTTCTTT. Its protein product is CASSLRRDTEAFF.